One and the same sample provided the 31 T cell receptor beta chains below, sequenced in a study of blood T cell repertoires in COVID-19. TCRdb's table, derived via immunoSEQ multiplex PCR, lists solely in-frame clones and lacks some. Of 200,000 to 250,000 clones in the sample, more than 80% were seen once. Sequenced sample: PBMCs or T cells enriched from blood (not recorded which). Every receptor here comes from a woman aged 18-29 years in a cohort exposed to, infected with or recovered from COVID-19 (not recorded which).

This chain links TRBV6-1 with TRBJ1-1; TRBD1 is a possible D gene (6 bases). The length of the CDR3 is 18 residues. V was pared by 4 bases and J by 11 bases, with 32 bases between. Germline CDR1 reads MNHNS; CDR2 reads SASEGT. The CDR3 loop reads CASSAEPVDRPLYEVAFF. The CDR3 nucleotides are TGTGCCAGCAGTGCCGAACCTGTCGACAGGCCACTCTACGAGGTTGCTTTCTTT.

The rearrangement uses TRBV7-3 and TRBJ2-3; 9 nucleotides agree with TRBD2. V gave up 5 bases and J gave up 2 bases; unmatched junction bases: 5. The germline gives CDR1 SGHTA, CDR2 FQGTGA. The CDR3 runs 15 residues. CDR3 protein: CASSIIAGATDTQYF. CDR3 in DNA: TGTGCCAGCAGCATAATAGCGGGGGCCACAGATACGCAGTATTTT.

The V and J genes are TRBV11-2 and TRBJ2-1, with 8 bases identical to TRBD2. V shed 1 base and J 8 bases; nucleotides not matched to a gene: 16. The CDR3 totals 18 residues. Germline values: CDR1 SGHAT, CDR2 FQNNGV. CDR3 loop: CASSLGSVVGRAGDEQFF. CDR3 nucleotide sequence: TGTGCCAGCAGCTTAGGATCGGTCGTCGGGAGGGCCGGAGATGAGCAGTTCTTC.

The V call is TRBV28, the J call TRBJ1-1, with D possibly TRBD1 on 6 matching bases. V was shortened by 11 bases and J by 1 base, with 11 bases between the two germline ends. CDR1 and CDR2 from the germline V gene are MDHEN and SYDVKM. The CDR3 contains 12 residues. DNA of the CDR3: TGTGCCGGGGGCCAGGGGAACACTGAAGCTTTCTTT. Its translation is CAGGQGNTEAFF.

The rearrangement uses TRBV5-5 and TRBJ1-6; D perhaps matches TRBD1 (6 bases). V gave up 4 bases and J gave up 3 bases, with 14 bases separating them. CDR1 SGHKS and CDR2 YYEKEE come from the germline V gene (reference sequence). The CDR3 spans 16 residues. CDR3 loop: CASSTDPRGYNSPLHF. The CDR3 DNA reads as TGTGCCAGCAGCACCGACCCCAGGGGCTATAATTCACCCCTCCACTTT.

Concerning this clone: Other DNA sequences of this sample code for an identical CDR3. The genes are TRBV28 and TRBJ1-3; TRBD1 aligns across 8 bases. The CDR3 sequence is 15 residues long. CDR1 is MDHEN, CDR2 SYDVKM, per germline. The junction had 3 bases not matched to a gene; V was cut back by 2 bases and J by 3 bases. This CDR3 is CASSLTGGSGNTIYF. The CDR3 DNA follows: TGTGCCAGCAGTTTAACAGGGGGAAGTGGAAACACCATATATTTT.

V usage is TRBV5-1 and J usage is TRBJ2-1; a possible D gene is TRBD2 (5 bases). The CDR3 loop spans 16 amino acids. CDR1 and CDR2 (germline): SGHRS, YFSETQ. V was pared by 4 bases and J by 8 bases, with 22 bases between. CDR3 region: CASSPSDPRGVDEQFF. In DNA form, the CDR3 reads TGCGCCAGCAGCCCCTCGGACCCACGGGGTGTAGATGAGCAGTTCTTC.

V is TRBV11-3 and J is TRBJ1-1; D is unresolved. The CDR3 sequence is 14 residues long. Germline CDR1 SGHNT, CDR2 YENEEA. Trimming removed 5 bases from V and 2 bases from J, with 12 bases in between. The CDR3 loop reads CASSTGRPNTEAFF. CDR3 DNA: TGTGCCAGCAGCACGGGGAGACCAAACACTGAAGCTTTCTTT.

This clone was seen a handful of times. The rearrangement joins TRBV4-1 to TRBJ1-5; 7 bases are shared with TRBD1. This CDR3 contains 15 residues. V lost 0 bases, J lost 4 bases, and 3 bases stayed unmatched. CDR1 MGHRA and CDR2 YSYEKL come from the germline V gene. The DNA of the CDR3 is TGCGCCAGCAGCCAAGATGGGACAGTTAATCAGCCCCAGCATTTT. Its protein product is CASSQDGTVNQPQHF.

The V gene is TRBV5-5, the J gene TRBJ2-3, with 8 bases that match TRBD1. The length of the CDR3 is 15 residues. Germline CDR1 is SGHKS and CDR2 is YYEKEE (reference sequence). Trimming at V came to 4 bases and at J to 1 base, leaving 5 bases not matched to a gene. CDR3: CASSVPGQGTDTQYF. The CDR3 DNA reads TGTGCCAGCAGCGTACCGGGACAGGGCACAGATACGCAGTATTTT.

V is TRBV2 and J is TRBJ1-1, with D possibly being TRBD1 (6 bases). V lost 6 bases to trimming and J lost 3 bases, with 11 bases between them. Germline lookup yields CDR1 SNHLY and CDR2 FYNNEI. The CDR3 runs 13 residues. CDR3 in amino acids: CASRDTGHTEAFF. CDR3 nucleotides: TGTGCCAGCAGAGATACAGGGCACACTGAAGCTTTCTTT.

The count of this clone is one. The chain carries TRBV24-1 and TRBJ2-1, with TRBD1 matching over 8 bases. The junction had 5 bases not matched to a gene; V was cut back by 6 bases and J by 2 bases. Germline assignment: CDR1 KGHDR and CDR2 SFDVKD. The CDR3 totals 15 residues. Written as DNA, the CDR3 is TGTGCCACCAGTCAACAGGGGGTGGCCTACAATGAGCAGTTCTTC. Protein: CATSQQGVAYNEQFF.

The CDR3 is CAIALAGGNTGELFF. The CDR3 coding sequence is TGTGCCATCGCCCTAGCGGGAGGGAACACCGGGGAGCTGTTTTTT. The rearrangement joins TRBV24-1 to TRBJ2-2; 11 bases match TRBD2. V trimming: 11 bases; J trimming: 1 base; junction bases outside the gene matches: 5. The length of the CDR3 is 15 residues. Germline V lookup: CDR1 KGHDR, CDR2 SFDVKD.

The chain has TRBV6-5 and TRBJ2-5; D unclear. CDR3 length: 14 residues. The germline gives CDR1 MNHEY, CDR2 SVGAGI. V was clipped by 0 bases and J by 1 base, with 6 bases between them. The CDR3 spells CASSYSTSQETQYF. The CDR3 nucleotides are TGTGCCAGCAGTTACTCCACTTCCCAAGAGACCCAGTACTTC.

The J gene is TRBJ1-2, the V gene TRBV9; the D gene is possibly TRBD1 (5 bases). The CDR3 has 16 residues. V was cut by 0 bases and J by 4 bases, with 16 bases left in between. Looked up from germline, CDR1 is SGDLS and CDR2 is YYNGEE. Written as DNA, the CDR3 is TGTGCCAGCAGCGTAGTGGGAACGCAGGGTCCCTATGGCTACACCTTC. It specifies CASSVVGTQGPYGYTF.

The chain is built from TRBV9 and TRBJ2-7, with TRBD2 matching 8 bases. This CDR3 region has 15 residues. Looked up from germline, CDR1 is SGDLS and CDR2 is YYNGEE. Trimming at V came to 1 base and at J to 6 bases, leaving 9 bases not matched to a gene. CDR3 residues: CASSVLGGRLSEQYF. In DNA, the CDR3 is TGTGCCAGCAGCGTATTAGGCGGGAGGCTCTCCGAGCAGTACTTC.

The CDR3 coding sequence is TGTGCCAGCAGCTTAAACCCGGCGGGGGCCGGGGAGCTGTTTTTT. It codes for CASSLNPAGAGELFF. The chain combines TRBV7-3 with TRBJ2-2, with TRBD2 matching 7 bases. The ends lost 1 base at V and 6 bases at J; junction bases unmatched: 5. Germline CDR1 reads SGHTA; CDR2 reads FQGTGA. The CDR3 is 15 amino acids.

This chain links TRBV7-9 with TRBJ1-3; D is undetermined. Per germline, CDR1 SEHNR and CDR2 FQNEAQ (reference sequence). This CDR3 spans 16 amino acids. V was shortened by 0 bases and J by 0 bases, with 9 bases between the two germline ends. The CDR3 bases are TGTGCCAGCAGCTTAGCGCCGGGTAGCTCTGGAAACACCATATATTTT. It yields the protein CASSLAPGSSGNTIYF. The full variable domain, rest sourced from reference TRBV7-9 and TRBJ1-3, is DTGVSQNPRHKITKRGQNVTFRCDPISEHNRLYWYRQTLGQGPEFLTYFQNEAQLEKSRLLSDRFSAERPKGSFSTLEIQRTEQGDSAMYLCASSLAPGSSGNTIYFGEGSWLTVV.

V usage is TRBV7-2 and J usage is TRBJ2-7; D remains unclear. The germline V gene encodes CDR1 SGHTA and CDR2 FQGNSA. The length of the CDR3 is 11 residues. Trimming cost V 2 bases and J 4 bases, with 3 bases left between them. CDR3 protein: CASSLLYEQYF. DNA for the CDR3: TGTGCCAGCAGCTTACTTTACGAGCAGTACTTC.

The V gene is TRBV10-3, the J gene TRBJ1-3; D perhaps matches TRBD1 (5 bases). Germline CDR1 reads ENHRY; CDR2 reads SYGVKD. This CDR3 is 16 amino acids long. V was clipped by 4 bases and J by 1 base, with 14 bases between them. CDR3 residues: CAISGRGDSSGNTIYF. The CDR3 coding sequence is TGTGCCATCAGTGGGCGGGGAGACAGTTCTGGAAACACCATATATTTT.

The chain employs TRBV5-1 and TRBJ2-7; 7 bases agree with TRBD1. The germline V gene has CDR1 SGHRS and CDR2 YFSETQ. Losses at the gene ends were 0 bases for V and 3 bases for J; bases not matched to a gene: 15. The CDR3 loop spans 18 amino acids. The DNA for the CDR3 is TGCGCCAGCAGCTTGGACGAAAATCTCCGGGACAGCCTCTACGAGCAGTACTTC. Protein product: CASSLDENLRDSLYEQYF.

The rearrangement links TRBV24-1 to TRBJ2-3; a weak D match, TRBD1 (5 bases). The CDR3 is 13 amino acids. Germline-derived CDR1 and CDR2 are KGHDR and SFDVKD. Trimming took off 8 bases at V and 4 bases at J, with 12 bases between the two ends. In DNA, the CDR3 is TGTGCCACCATGGGGCAGAACTCAGATACGCAGTATTTT. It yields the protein CATMGQNSDTQYF.

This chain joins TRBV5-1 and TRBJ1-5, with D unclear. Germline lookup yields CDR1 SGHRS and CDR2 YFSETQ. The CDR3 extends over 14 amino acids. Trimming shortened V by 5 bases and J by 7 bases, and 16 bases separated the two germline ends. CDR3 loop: CASSPGPTGQPQHF. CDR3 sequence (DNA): TGCGCCAGCAGTCCTGGTCCTACGGGACAGCCCCAGCATTTT.

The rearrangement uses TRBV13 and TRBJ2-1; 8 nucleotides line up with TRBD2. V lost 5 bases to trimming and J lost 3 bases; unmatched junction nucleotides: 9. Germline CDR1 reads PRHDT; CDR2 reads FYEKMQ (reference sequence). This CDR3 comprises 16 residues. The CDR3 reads CASSADYSGGYNEQFF. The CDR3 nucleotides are TGTGCCAGCAGCGCCGACTACAGCGGGGGCTACAATGAGCAGTTCTTC.

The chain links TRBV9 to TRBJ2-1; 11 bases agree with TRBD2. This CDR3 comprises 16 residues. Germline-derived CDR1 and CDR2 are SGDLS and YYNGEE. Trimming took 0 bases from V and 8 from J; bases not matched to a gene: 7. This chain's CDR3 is CASSVALTSGTYEQFF. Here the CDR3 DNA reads TGTGCCAGCAGCGTAGCTTTGACTAGCGGGACATATGAGCAGTTCTTC.

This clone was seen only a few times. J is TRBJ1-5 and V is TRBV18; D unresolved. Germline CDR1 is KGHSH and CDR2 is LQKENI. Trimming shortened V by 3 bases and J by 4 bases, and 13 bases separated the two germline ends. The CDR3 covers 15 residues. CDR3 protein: CASSPDQASNQPQHF. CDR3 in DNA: TGTGCCAGCTCACCGGATCAGGCTTCTAATCAGCCCCAGCATTTT.

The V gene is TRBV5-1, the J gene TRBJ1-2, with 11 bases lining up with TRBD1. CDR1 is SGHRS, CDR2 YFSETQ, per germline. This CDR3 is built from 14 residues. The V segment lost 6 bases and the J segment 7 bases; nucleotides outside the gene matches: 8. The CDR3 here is CASKTGTGGSGYTF. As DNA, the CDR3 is TGCGCCAGCAAAACCGGGACAGGGGGAAGTGGCTACACCTTC.

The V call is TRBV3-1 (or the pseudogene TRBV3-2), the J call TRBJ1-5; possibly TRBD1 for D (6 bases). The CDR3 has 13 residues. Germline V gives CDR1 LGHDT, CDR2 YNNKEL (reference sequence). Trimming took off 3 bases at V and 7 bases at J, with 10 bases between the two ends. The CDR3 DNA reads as TGTGCCAGCAGCCACACAGGGAACCAGCCCCAGCATTTT. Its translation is CASSHTGNQPQHF.

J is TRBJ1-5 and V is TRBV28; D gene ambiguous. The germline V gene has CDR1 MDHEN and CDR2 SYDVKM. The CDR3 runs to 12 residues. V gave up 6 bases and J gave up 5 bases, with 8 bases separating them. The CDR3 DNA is TGTGCCAGCAGAATCACGGATCAGCCCCAGCATTTT. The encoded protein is CASRITDQPQHF. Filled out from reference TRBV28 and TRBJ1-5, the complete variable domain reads DVKVTQSSRYLVKRTGEKVFLECVQDMDHENMFWYRQDPGLGLRLIYFSYDVKMKEKGDIPEGYSVSREKKERFSLILESASTNQTSMYLCASRITDQPQHFGDGTRLSIL.

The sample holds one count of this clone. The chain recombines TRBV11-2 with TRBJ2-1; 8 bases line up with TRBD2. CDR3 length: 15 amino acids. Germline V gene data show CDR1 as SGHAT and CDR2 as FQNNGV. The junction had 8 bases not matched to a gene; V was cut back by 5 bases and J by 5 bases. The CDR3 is CASSLGTGGDNEQFF. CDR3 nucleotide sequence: TGTGCCAGCAGCCTGGGGACGGGAGGGGACAATGAGCAGTTCTTC. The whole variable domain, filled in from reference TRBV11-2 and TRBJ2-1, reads EAGVAQSPRYKIIEKRQSVAFWCNPISGHATLYWYQQILGQGPKLLIQFQNNGVVDDSQLPKDRFSAERLKGVDSTLKIQPAKLEDSAVYLCASSLGTGGDNEQFFGPGTRLTVL.

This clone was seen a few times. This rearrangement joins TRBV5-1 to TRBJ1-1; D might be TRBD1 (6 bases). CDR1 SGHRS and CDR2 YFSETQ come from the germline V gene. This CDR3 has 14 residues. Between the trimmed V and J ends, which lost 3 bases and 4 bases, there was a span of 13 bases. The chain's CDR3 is CASSSVQGSTEAFF. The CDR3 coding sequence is TGCGCCAGCAGCTCCGTACAGGGATCCACTGAAGCTTTCTTT. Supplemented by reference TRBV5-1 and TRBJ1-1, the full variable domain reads KAGVTQTPRYLIKTRGQQVTLSCSPISGHRSVSWYQQTPGQGLQFLFEYFSETQRNKGNFPGRFSGRQFSNSRSEMNVSTLELGDSALYLCASSSVQGSTEAFFGQGTRLTVV.